The T cell receptor (beta chain) described here comes from a study of T-cell reconstitution after alpha-beta-depleted transplantation in children. Comments on this clonotype: Its antigen is still unknown.

The study's findings and limits: Newly made T cells mostly supplied T-cell counts and diversity one year after transplant. About two months after transplant, alpha-beta T cells reportedly came from several hundred expanded graft clones. It was surviving recipient T cells and thymic progenitors that gave some patients high TCRbeta diversity at day 60.

Preparation of the TCRbeta library involved a method that used unique molecular identifiers. Each CDR3 protein is one row after TCRdb ran MiXCR on the PCR reads. The sample holds fewer than 700,000 distinct CDR3 sequences, about an eighth seen once. The germline V and J ends were trimmed by 6 bases and 4 bases, with 15 bases remaining between them. CDR3 size: 14 residues. The germline V gene encodes CDR1 LNHNV and CDR2 YYDKDF (reference sequence). Sample: PBMCs, mostly from graft donor cells, taken 360 days after TCRalphabeta/CD19-depleted stem cell transplant. The origin of this receptor is a male patient younger than 18 who had a stem cell transplant for acute myeloid leukemia, so the T cells may come from the graft donor. This chain joins TRBV15 and TRBJ1-1; D unresolved. The CDR3 loop reads CATRVAEQGTEAFF. The DNA for the CDR3 is TGTGCCACCAGAGTGGCGGAGCAAGGCACTGAAGCTTTCTTT.